This T cell receptor (beta chain) derives from a study of CD4+ T cells in melanoma. Profiled with immunoSEQ multiplex PCR; TCRdb holds only in-frame clones, not every one. The table shows 13,000 to 15,000 clones, with 60% to 70% occurring only once. This CDR3 is built from 18 residues. With 0 bases removed from V and 9 bases from J, the gap between germline ends came to 21 bases. Germline V lookup: CDR1 LNHNV, CDR2 YYDKDF (reference sequence). Study-wide results and caveats: CD8+ T cell, macrophage and B cell function reportedly correlated with neoantigen-specific CD4+ T cells. Reportedly, melanoma neoantigen-specific CD4+ T cells showed varied differentiation states.

There are a few counts of this clone. Its antigen is unknown. The receptor's source is a human donor with melanoma. This chain joins TRBV15 and TRBJ1-6, with a weak D call TRBD1 (6 bases). The sample taken for sequencing was cells from a culture (not recorded whether cultured in vitro). This chain's CDR3 is CATSRDSGTGRGVSPLHF. The DNA of the CDR3 is TGTGCCACCAGCAGAGATAGTGGAACGGGCAGGGGCGTTTCACCCCTCCACTTT.